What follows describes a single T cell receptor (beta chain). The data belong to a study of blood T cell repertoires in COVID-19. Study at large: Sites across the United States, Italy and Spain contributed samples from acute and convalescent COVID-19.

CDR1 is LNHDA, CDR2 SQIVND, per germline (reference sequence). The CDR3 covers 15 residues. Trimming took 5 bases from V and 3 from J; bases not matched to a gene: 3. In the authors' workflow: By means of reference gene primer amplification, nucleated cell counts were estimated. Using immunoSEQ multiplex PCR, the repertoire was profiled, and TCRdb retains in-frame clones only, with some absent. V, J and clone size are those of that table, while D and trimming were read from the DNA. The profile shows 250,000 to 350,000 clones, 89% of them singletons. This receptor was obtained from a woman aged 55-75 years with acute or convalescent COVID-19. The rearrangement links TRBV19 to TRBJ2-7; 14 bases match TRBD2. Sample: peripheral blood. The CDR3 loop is CASSGGLAGVYEQYF. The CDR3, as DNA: TGTGCCAGTAGTGGGGGACTAGCGGGAGTCTACGAGCAGTACTTC.